One and the same sample provided the 27 T cell receptor beta chains below, sequenced in a study of blood T cell repertoires in COVID-19. Repertoires were generated with immunoSEQ multiplex PCR, while TCRdb's copy carries only in-frame clones and drops some. This table has around 120,000 clones, roughly 85% appearing once. The sample comprised peripheral blood. These receptors were taken from a human donor in a cohort sampled during active COVID-19.

The chain has TRBV28 and TRBJ2-7, with D tentatively TRBD2 (7 bases). CDR3 length: 15 amino acids. V gave up 6 bases and J gave up 4 bases, with 19 bases separating them. Germline V gene data show CDR1 as MDHEN and CDR2 as SYDVKM. CDR3 bases: TGTGCCAGCAGCCCGGGGGGCGGGAGAGCTTACGAGCAGTACTTC. Amino acid sequence: CASSPGGGRAYEQYF.

This chain links TRBV10-3 with TRBJ2-1; 10 positions agree with TRBD2. The junction had 6 bases not matched to a gene; V was cut back by 3 bases and J by 4 bases. Germline values: CDR1 ENHRY, CDR2 SYGVKD. The CDR3 length is 16 residues. For the CDR3, the DNA is TGTGCCATCAGTGACCCACTTAGCGGGAGGTACAATGAGCAGTTCTTC. Residues: CAISDPLSGRYNEQFF.

This clone was detected a few times. The chain joins TRBV3-1 (or the pseudogene TRBV3-2) to TRBJ1-6; D may be TRBD1 (6 bases). The CDR3 runs to 14 residues. V was cut by 4 bases and J by 6 bases, with 10 bases left in between. Germline V gives CDR1 LGHDT, CDR2 YNNKEL (reference sequence). CDR3: CASSRGQFNSPLHF. DNA for the CDR3: TGTGCCAGCAGCCGAGGACAGTTTAATTCACCCCTCCACTTT.

V and J are TRBV23-1 and TRBJ1-4; 8 nucleotides match TRBD1. TRBV23-1 is an ORF, and what it does is uncertain. The CDR3 is 15 residues long. Trimming took 2 bases from V and 10 from J; bases not matched to a gene: 9. CDR3 protein: CASSQVTWTGRKLFF. For the CDR3, the DNA is TGCGCCAGCAGTCAAGTTACGTGGACAGGGAGAAAACTGTTTTTT.

Note on this clone: Within the sample, other DNA sequences also encode this same CDR3. This sequence joins TRBV7-2 and TRBJ1-2, with TRBD1 identical over 10 bases. Losses at the gene ends were 4 bases for V and 5 bases for J; bases not matched to a gene: 1. Germline V gene sequence: CDR1 SGHTA, CDR2 FQGNSA. CDR3 length: 13 residues. The CDR3 DNA reads as TGTGCCAGCAGCTCGGACAGGGGGTATGGCTACACCTTC. Its protein is CASSSDRGYGYTF.

This clone has ten or more counts. This chain joins TRBV6-2 or TRBV6-3 and TRBJ1-6; D is perhaps TRBD1 (5 bases). The CDR3 contains 13 residues. The V and J ends lost 2 bases and 16 bases respectively, with 15 bases between them. The V gene's germline CDR1 is MNHEY and CDR2 SVGEGT. The CDR3 protein is CASSYLPPTGLHF. The CDR3 DNA follows: TGTGCCAGCAGTTACCTTCCACCCACAGGACTCCACTTT.

This chain connects TRBV2 to TRBJ2-1; TRBD1 aligns across 10 bases. This CDR3 contains 15 residues. CDR1 is SNHLY and CDR2 is FYNNEI in the germline V gene. With 4 bases clipped from V and 4 bases from J, the junction kept 4 bases outside the gene matches. DNA of the CDR3: TGTGCCAGCAGTGCTGACAGGGGGCCGTACAATGAGCAGTTCTTC. It translates to CASSADRGPYNEQFF.

The table lists this clone with a few counts. The genes are TRBV5-1 and TRBJ1-3; the match to TRBD1 covers 8 bases. V lost 0 bases to trimming and J lost 16 bases; unmatched junction nucleotides: 12. The CDR3 totals 14 residues. Germline V gene data show CDR1 as SGHRS and CDR2 as YFSETQ. CDR3 in DNA: TGCGCCAGCAGCTTGGAAGGGGCCGGGACAGGTTTTTATTTT. Translation gives CASSLEGAGTGFYF.

The chain is built from TRBV12-3 or TRBV12-4 and TRBJ2-7, with D maybe TRBD1 (6 bases). The V gene lost 3 bases and the J gene lost 4 bases, with 10 bases spanning the gap. The CDR3 sequence is 13 residues long. This CDR3 reads CASSLGASYEQYF. As DNA, the CDR3 is TGTGCCAGCAGTTTGGGGGCGAGTTACGAGCAGTACTTC.

V and J are TRBV6-5 and TRBJ2-3; 10 bases are shared with TRBD2. The J segment lost 2 bases and the V segment lost 6 bases, leaving 5 bases of the junction unmatched. Germline loops: CDR1 MNHEY, CDR2 SVGAGI. The CDR3 consists of 15 residues. CDR3 protein: CASRLAGGNTDTQYF. As DNA, the CDR3 is TGTGCCAGCAGGTTAGCGGGAGGAAACACAGATACGCAGTATTTT.

This sequence joins TRBV5-1 and TRBJ2-2, with TRBD1 as a possible D gene (6 bases). This CDR3 region has 15 residues. Trimming took off 4 bases at V and 0 bases at J, with 10 bases between the two ends. Germline V lookup: CDR1 SGHRS, CDR2 YFSETQ. The CDR3 loop is CASSRGTSNTGELFF. DNA of the CDR3: TGCGCCAGCAGCCGTGGGACATCGAACACCGGGGAGCTGTTTTTT.

This chain uses TRBV6-5 with TRBJ2-5; 9 nucleotides agree with TRBD2. The CDR3 length is 14 residues. Trimming removed 5 bases from V and 5 bases from J; junction bases left unmatched: 6. The germline V gene encodes CDR1 MNHEY and CDR2 SVGAGI. The CDR3 sequence: CASSPFAGGETQYF. In nucleotides, the CDR3 is TGTGCCAGCAGTCCGTTCGCGGGAGGGGAGACCCAGTACTTC.

The genes are TRBV2 and TRBJ1-6; 8 bases align to TRBD1. V shed 9 bases, J shed 9 bases, and the junction held 10 bases outside the gene matches. Germline-derived CDR1 and CDR2 are SNHLY and FYNNEI. This CDR3 contains 14 residues. The CDR3 DNA reads as TGTGCCAGTCGGGCTGGACAGGGACCTTCACCCCTCCACTTT. As protein: CASRAGQGPSPLHF.

This clone was detected a few times. The J gene is TRBJ2-1, the V gene TRBV19; TRBD1 aligns across 7 bases. J was trimmed by 5 bases and V by 5 bases; bases with no gene match: 9. This CDR3 is 15 amino acids long. Germline CDR1 LNHDA, CDR2 SQIVND (reference sequence). Here the CDR3 reads CASSRQGWGNNEQFF. CDR3 DNA: TGTGCCAGTAGTCGACAGGGCTGGGGTAACAATGAGCAGTTCTTC. Supplemented by reference TRBV19 and TRBJ2-1, the full variable domain reads DGGITQSPKYLFRKEGQNVTLSCEQNLNHDAMYWYRQDPGQGLRLIYYSQIVNDFQKGDIAEGYSVSREKKESFPLTVTSAQKNPTAFYLCASSRQGWGNNEQFFGPGTRLTVL.

V is TRBV27 and J is TRBJ2-3; D is unclear. Germline CDR1 is MNHEY and CDR2 is SMNVEV (reference sequence). The CDR3 consists of 15 residues. Trimming shortened V by 8 bases and J by 1 base, and 16 bases separated the two germline ends. In nucleotides, the CDR3 is TGTGCCAGCCTCTCTCCCGGGTTGGGCACAGATACGCAGTATTTT. Translated, it gives CASLSPGLGTDTQYF.

This chain joins TRBV19 and TRBJ2-7; 8 bases fit TRBD1. The trim removed 4 bases at V and 5 bases at J, leaving 4 bases unmatched. Germline V CDR1 and CDR2: LNHDA, SQIVND (reference sequence). This CDR3 region has 13 residues. The CDR3 is CASSTGGPDEQYF. DNA for the CDR3: TGTGCCAGTAGTACAGGGGGCCCTGACGAGCAGTACTTC.

The chain employs TRBV7-2 and TRBJ2-2; TRBD1 aligns across 8 bases. J gave up 3 bases and V 9 bases, and 6 bases lay outside the gene matches. The CDR3 extends over 14 amino acids. CDR1 and CDR2 from the germline V gene are SGHTA and FQGNSA. The CDR3 bases are TGTGCCAGTGACGACAGGGGAGACACCGGGGAGCTGTTTTTT. It yields the protein CASDDRGDTGELFF.

This sequence joins TRBV6-5 and TRBJ2-5, with a tentative D call TRBD1 (5 bases). The length of the CDR3 is 15 residues. Germline V gene data show CDR1 as MNHEY and CDR2 as SVGAGI. Trimming removed 10 bases at V and 2 bases at J, with 20 bases between. CDR3: CATLSWGTFQETQYF. CDR3 DNA sequence: TGTGCCACCCTCTCGTGGGGCACCTTTCAAGAGACCCAGTACTTC.

This clone was seen only a few times. CDR3: CASSSRLSSPLHF. CDR3 DNA: TGTGCCAGCAGTTCGCGGTTAAGTTCACCCCTCCACTTT. This sequence joins TRBV6-2 or TRBV6-3 and TRBJ1-6; D is uncertain. V lost 4 bases, J lost 9 bases, and 10 bases lay in between. There are 13 residues in the CDR3. The germline CDR1 and CDR2 sequences are MNHEY and SVGEGT.

This clone was seen just once. The chain combines TRBV10-3 with TRBJ1-3; 8 bases fit TRBD1. The V gene end was trimmed by 4 bases and the J gene end by 4 bases; junction bases not matched to a gene: 9. This CDR3 is 16 amino acids long. The germline V gene has CDR1 ENHRY and CDR2 SYGVKD. In DNA, the CDR3 is TGTGCCATCAGTGGCCCCGGACAGGGCGGGGGAAACACCATATATTTT. It yields the protein CAISGPGQGGGNTIYF.

The chain employs TRBV19 and TRBJ2-5; 10 bases agree with TRBD2. V was clipped by 5 bases and J by 2 bases; unmatched bases: 8. The CDR3 consists of 16 residues. CDR1 and CDR2 from the germline V gene are LNHDA and SQIVND (reference sequence). The DNA of the CDR3 is TGTGCCAGTAGTGGTGCTAGCGGGAGTTGGCAAGAGACCCAGTACTTC. It specifies CASSGASGSWQETQYF.

The chain couples TRBV5-4 to TRBJ1-2; 9 nucleotides agree with TRBD1. J gave up 3 bases and V 1 base, and 4 bases lay outside the gene matches. In germline, CDR1 is SGHNT, CDR2 YYREEE (reference sequence). This CDR3 is 15 amino acids long. The CDR3 bases are TGTGCCAGCAGCTTGAGGGACAGGGTGGACTATGGCTACACCTTC. It yields the protein CASSLRDRVDYGYTF.

The J gene is TRBJ2-5, the V gene TRBV29-1, with 7 bases that match TRBD1. This CDR3 contains 14 residues. J lost 6 bases, V lost 1 base, and 8 bases had no gene match. Germline V gene sequence: CDR1 SQVTM, CDR2 ANQGSEA. The CDR3 spells CSVEVTTGLKTQYF. DNA of the CDR3: TGCAGCGTTGAAGTCACGACAGGGTTGAAGACCCAGTACTTC. Full variable domain (outside the CDR3, taken from reference TRBV29-1 and TRBJ2-5): SAVISQKPSRDICQRGTSLTIQCQVDSQVTMMFWYRQQPGQSLTLIATANQGSEATYESGFVIDKFPISRPNLTFSTLTVSNMSPEDSSIYLCSVEVTTGLKTQYFGPGTRLLVL.

The table lists this clone with a few counts. This chain joins TRBV19 and TRBJ2-1; the D gene is possibly TRBD2 (7 bases). Trimming pared 5 bases from V and 10 bases from J, leaving 18 bases between. The CDR3 runs 14 residues. Germline values: CDR1 LNHDA, CDR2 SQIVND (reference sequence). CDR3 nucleotides: TGTGCCAGTAGTCCACAGGGAGGGGGAAGGGAGCAGTTCTTC. Its translation is CASSPQGGGREQFF.

The V gene is TRBV9, the J gene TRBJ2-1; 10 bases fit TRBD2. The V segment lost 4 bases and the J segment 3 bases; nucleotides outside the gene matches: 4. The length of the CDR3 is 15 residues. The V gene's germline CDR1 is SGDLS and CDR2 YYNGEE. Here the CDR3 reads CASSMRLAGYNEQFF. In DNA, the CDR3 is TGTGCCAGCAGCATGCGACTAGCGGGCTACAATGAGCAGTTCTTC.

The chain is built from TRBV7-9 and TRBJ2-5, with 8 bases fitting TRBD1. The germline V gene encodes CDR1 SEHNR and CDR2 FQNEAQ (reference sequence). The V and J ends lost 1 base and 5 bases, in that order; junction bases with no gene match: 6. CDR3 length equals 15 residues. DNA of the CDR3: TGTGCCAGCAGCTTAGGGTCAGGGGGCGCGGAGACCCAGTACTTC. It specifies CASSLGSGGAETQYF.

This chain connects TRBV14 to TRBJ2-2; 12 bases agree with TRBD2. The CDR3 spans 18 residues. The V segment lost 1 base and the J segment 5 bases; nucleotides outside the gene matches: 8. The germline gives CDR1 SGHDN, CDR2 FVKESK. The CDR3 region has the DNA TGTGCCAGCAGCCAAGGACTCATTGGACTAGCGGGAACCGGGGAGCTGTTTTTT. Translating it yields CASSQGLIGLAGTGELFF.